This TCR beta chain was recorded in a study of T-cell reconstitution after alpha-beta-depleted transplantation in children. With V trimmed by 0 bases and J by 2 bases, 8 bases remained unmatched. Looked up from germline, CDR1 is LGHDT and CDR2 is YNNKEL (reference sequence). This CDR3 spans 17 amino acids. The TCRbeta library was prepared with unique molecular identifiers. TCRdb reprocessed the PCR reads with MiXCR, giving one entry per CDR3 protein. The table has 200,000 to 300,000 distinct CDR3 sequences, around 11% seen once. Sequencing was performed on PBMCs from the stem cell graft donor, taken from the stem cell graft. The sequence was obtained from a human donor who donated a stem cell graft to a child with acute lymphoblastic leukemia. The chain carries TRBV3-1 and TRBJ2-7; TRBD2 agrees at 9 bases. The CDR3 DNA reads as TGTGCCAGCAGCCAAGAGGGGGGTAGCGGGAGAGCCTACGAGCAGTACTTC. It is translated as CASSQEGGSGRAYEQYF.